The next 8 T cell receptor beta chains were all read from a single sample in a study of blood T cell repertoires in COVID-19. The table came from immunoSEQ multiplex PCR; TCRdb's copy has only in-frame clones and leaves some out. The repertoire has about 160,000 clones, roughly 80% of them found once; the top ten carry approximately 5.6%. The sequenced material came from PBMCs or T cells enriched from blood (not recorded which). The receptors here all came from a woman aged 40 to 50 with acute COVID-19.

This rearrangement joins TRBV19 to TRBJ2-6, with D maybe TRBD1 (6 bases). The CDR3 has 15 residues. Germline V gene data show CDR1 as LNHDA and CDR2 as SQIVND (reference sequence). Between the trimmed V and J ends, which lost 4 bases and 2 bases, there was a span of 9 bases. The CDR3 nucleotides are TGTGCCAGTAGTACCCAGGGGCCTGGGGCCAACGTCCTGACTTTC. Protein sequence: CASSTQGPGANVLTF.

The V gene is TRBV6-6, the J gene TRBJ1-5; 9 bases are shared with TRBD1. V shed 5 bases and J 4 bases; nucleotides not matched to a gene: 6. The CDR3 sequence is 15 residues long. In germline, CDR1 is MNHNY, CDR2 SVGAGI (reference sequence). The CDR3 spells CASSRSGTGNQPQHF. Written as DNA, the CDR3 is TGTGCCAGCAGTCGATCCGGGACAGGGAATCAGCCCCAGCATTTT.

V gene TRBV5-6 combines with J gene TRBJ2-5, with TRBD2 matching 7 bases. This CDR3 is 15 amino acids long. Germline assignment: CDR1 SGHDT and CDR2 YYEEEE. V dropped 4 bases and J dropped 3; count of bases not matched to a gene: 9. The CDR3 spells CASSRWGLAEETQYF. The CDR3 DNA reads as TGTGCCAGCAGCAGATGGGGTCTAGCGGAAGAGACCCAGTACTTC.

The chain has TRBV6-5 and TRBJ2-7; 10 bases fit TRBD2. The germline CDR1 and CDR2 sequences are MNHEY and SVGAGI. Unmatched junction bases numbered 3, after V lost 6 bases and J lost 1 base. This CDR3 region has 14 residues. DNA for the CDR3: TGTGCCAGCAGACCGGGACTAGCGTCCTACGAGCAGTACGTC. Translation gives CASRPGLASYEQYV.

The chain couples TRBV6-5 to TRBJ2-2; TRBD1 agrees at 7 bases. V shed 11 bases, J shed 2 bases, and the junction held 5 bases outside the gene matches. CDR1 and CDR2 (germline): MNHEY, SVGAGI. This CDR3 comprises 13 residues. CDR3 sequence (DNA): TGTGCCGGCTGGGACAGTAACACCGGGGAGCTGTTTTTT. Its translation is CAGWDSNTGELFF.

The chain joins TRBV19 to TRBJ2-1; no clear D gene. V gave up 3 bases and J gave up 7 bases, with 7 bases separating them. Germline V gene data show CDR1 as LNHDA and CDR2 as SQIVND (reference sequence). There are 12 residues in the CDR3. The CDR3 coding sequence is TGTGCCAGTAGTATTCTGGAGAATGAGCAGTTCTTC. Translating gives CASSILENEQFF. The variable domain in full, with the rest retrieved from reference TRBV19 and TRBJ2-1, is DGGITQSPKYLFRKEGQNVTLSCEQNLNHDAMYWYRQDPGQGLRLIYYSQIVNDFQKGDIAEGYSVSREKKESFPLTVTSAQKNPTAFYLCASSILENEQFFGPGTRLTVL.

V and J are TRBV7-2 and TRBJ2-5; TRBD1 might be the D (6 bases). The V gene lost 7 bases and the J gene lost 2 bases, with 11 bases spanning the gap. CDR1 SGHTA and CDR2 FQGNSA come from the germline V gene. The CDR3 is 13 amino acids. CDR3 DNA sequence: TGTGCCAGCAAAGGACAGCTTCAAGAGACCCAGTACTTC. Amino acid sequence: CASKGQLQETQYF.

J is TRBJ1-1 and V is TRBV3-1 (or the pseudogene TRBV3-2), with 8 bases identical to TRBD1. Germline CDR1 is LGHDT and CDR2 is YNNKEL (reference sequence). CDR3 length: 15 residues. The junction had 9 bases not matched to a gene; V was cut back by 5 bases and J by 4 bases. CDR3 sequence reads: CASSFGQGGSTEAFF. For the CDR3, the DNA is TGTGCCAGCAGCTTCGGACAGGGAGGTAGCACTGAAGCTTTCTTT.